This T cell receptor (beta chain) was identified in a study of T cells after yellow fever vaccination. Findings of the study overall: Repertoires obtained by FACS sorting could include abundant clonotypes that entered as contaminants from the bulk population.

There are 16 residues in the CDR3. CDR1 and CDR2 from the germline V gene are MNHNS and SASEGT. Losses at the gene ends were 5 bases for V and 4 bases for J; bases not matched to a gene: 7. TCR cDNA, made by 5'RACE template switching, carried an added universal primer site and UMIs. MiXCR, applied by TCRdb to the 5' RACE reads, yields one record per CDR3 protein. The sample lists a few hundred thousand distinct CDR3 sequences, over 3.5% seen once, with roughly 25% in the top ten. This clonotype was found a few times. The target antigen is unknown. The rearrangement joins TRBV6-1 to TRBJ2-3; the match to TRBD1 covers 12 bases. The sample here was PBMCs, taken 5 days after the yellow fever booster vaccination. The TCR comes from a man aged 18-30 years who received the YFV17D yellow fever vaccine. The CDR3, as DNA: TGTGCCAGCAGTACCCGGGACAGGGGGCTCCCAGATACGCAGTATTTT. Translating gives CASSTRDRGLPDTQYF.